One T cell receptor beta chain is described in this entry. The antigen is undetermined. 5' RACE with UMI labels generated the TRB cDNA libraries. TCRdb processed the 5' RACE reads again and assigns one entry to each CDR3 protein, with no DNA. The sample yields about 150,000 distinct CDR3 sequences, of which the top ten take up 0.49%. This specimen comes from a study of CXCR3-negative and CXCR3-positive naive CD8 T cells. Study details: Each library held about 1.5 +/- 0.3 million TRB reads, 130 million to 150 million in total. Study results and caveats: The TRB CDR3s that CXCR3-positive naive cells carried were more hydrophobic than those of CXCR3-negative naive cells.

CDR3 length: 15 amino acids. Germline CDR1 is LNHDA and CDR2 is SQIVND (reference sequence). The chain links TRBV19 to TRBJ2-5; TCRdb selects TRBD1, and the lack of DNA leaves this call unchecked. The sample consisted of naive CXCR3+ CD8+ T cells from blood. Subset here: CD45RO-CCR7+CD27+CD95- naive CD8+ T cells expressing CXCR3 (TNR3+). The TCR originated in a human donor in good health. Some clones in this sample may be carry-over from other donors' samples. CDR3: CASSDEGLIGETQYF.